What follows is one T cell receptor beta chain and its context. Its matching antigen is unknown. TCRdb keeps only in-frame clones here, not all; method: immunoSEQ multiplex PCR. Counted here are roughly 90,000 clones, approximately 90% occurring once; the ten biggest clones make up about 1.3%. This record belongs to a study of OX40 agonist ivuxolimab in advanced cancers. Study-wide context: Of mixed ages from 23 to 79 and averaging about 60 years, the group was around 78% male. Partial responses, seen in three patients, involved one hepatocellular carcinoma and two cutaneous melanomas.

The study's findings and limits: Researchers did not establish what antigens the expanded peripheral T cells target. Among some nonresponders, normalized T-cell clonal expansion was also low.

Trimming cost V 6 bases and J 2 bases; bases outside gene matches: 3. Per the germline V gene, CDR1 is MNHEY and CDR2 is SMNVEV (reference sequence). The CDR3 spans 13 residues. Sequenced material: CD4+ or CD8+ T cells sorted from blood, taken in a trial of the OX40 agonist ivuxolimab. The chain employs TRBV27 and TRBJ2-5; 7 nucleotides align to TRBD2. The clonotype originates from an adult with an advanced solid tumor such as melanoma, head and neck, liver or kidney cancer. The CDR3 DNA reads TGTGCCAGCAGAGCGGGGCTTCAAGAGACCCAGTACTTC. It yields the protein CASRAGLQETQYF.